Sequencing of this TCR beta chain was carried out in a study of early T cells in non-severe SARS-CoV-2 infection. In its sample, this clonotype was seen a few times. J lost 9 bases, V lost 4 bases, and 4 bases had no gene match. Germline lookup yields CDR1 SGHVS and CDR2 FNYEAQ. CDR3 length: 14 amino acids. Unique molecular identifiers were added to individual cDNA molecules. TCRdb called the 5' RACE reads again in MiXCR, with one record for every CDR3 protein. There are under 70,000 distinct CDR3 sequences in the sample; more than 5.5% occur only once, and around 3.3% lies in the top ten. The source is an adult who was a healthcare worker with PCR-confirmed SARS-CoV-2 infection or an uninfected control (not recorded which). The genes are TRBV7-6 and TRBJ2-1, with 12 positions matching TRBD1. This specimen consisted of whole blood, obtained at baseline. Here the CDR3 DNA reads TGTGCCAGCAGCTCCGGGACAGGGGGCCTTGAGCAGTTCTTC. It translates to CASSSGTGGLEQFF.